This TCR beta chain was profiled in a study of blood T cell repertoires in COVID-19. Across the study: In each case, the material was cDNA or gDNA derived from T cells, B-cell-depleted T cells, or PBMCs.

J was trimmed by 6 bases and V by 6 bases; bases with no gene match: 12. The CDR3 contains 15 residues. Germline CDR1 is MNHEY and CDR2 is SVGEGT. Participants in the exposed group had met a COVID-19 case in the 2 weeks before joining the study. The assay was immunoSEQ multiplex PCR, and TCRdb's table has in-frame clones only and misses some. Of roughly 400,000 clones in the sample, roughly 88% were seen once. This rearrangement joins TRBV6-2 or TRBV6-3 to TRBJ2-5, with 8 bases matching TRBD2. This clonotype originated in a woman in her late teens or twenties who had been exposed to COVID-19. Sequenced sample: PBMCs or T cells enriched from blood (not recorded which). The CDR3 reads CASSTGGGGKQTQYF. In DNA form, the CDR3 reads TGTGCCAGCAGCACCGGAGGCGGGGGGAAGCAGACCCAGTACTTC.